This is a list of T cell receptor beta chains from one sample in a study of beta chain features in type 1 diabetes. Generated by immunoSEQ multiplex PCR, the TCRdb table keeps only in-frame clones and is missing some. The sample holds fewer than 300,000 clones; around 21% are singletons and the top ten take more than 0.025%. The sample was naive CD4+ T cells from blood. These receptors were obtained from a woman in her forties with type 1 diabetes. CDR3s include the opening cysteine and the closing phenylalanine or tryptophan. A D gene is named only where the DNA matches it firmly. For some rows the clone size is stated as once, few or many, or as a class when expanded; others skip it.

V gene: TRBV5-1; D gene: TRBD2; clone size: -; J gene: TRBJ2-5; CDR3 DNA: TGCGCCAGCAGCTCGGGACTAGCGGGAGCAGAGACCCAGTACTTC; CDR3 protein: CASSSGLAGAETQYF
V gene: TRBV6-6; D gene: -; clone size: -; J gene: TRBJ2-5; CDR3 DNA: TGTGCCAGCAGCACCCCTAGCCTCCAAGAGACCCAGTACTTC; CDR3 protein: CASSTPSLQETQYF
V gene: TRBV18; D gene: -; clone size: few; J gene: TRBJ2-7; CDR3 DNA: TGTGCCAGCTCACCAGGGCAGGGCTCCGAGCAGTACTTC; CDR3 protein: CASSPGQGSEQYF
V gene: TRBV7-3; D gene: -; clone size: few; J gene: TRBJ1-2; CDR3 DNA: TGTGCCAGCAGCTTAATTATCGTCAGGAACTATGGCTACACCTTC; CDR3 protein: CASSLIIVRNYGYTF
V gene: TRBV4-1; D gene: TRBD1; clone size: few; J gene: TRBJ2-5; CDR3 DNA: TGCGCCAGCAGCCAACCGCATAGTACACAGGGGATCCAAGAGACCCAGTACTTC; CDR3 protein: CASSQPHSTQGIQETQYF
V gene: TRBV5-1; D gene: TRBD2; clone size: few; J gene: TRBJ2-1; CDR3 DNA: TGCGCCAGCAGCTTGGACGGGGGGGCGTGGAATGAGCAGTTCTTC; CDR3 protein: CASSLDGGAWNEQFF
V gene: TRBV4-1; D gene: -; clone size: few; J gene: TRBJ1-2; CDR3 DNA: TGCGCCAGCAGCCAAGCGCCCCAGGGTAGTGGCTACACCTTC; CDR3 protein: CASSQAPQGSGYTF
V gene: TRBV29-1; D gene: TRBD1; clone size: -; J gene: TRBJ2-1; CDR3 DNA: TGCAGCGTTGGAGAAACCGGGACAGGGGCCTACAATGAGCAGTTCTTC; CDR3 protein: CSVGETGTGAYNEQFF
V gene: TRBV2; D gene: TRBD2; clone size: -; J gene: TRBJ2-1; CDR3 DNA: TGTGCCAGCGGAGAGTGGCGGGAGTGGTGGATCTTC; CDR3 protein: CASGEWREWWIF
V gene: TRBV6-5; D gene: -; clone size: few; J gene: TRBJ1-1; CDR3 DNA: TGTGCCACCTCACTAGTTTTGAACACTGAAGCTTTCTTT; CDR3 protein: CATSLVLNTEAFF
V gene: TRBV7-2; D gene: TRBD1; clone size: -; J gene: TRBJ2-7; CDR3 DNA: TGTGCCAGCAGCTTAGCTACAGGGGACCCCTACGAGCAGTACTTC; CDR3 protein: CASSLATGDPYEQYF
V gene: TRBV5-4; D gene: TRBD1; clone size: -; J gene: TRBJ2-1; CDR3 DNA: TGTGCCAGCAGCCGGACAGGGACCAGTGAGCAGTTCTTC; CDR3 protein: CASSRTGTSEQFF
V gene: TRBV7-9; D gene: -; clone size: few; J gene: TRBJ1-4; CDR3 DNA: TGTGCCAGCGCCCGGGGGGGGATAGAAAAACTGTTTTTT; CDR3 protein: CASARGGIEKLFF
V gene: TRBV23-1; D gene: TRBD2; clone size: few; J gene: TRBJ2-5; CDR3 DNA: TGCGCCAGCGACCACCTAGCGGGAGGGCCGGAGGAGACCCAGTACTTC; CDR3 protein: CASDHLAGGPEETQYF
V gene: TRBV4-3; D gene: TRBD1; clone size: few; J gene: TRBJ1-4; CDR3 DNA: TGCGCCAGCAGCCATGGACAGGGGAATGAAAAACTGTTTTTT; CDR3 protein: CASSHGQGNEKLFF
V gene: TRBV2; D gene: -; clone size: -; J gene: TRBJ2-7; CDR3 DNA: TGTGCCAGCAGTGACCGACAGGCTGTCGACGAGCAGTACTTC; CDR3 protein: CASSDRQAVDEQYF
V gene: TRBV9; D gene: TRBD2; clone size: few; J gene: TRBJ2-1; CDR3 DNA: TGTGCCAGCAGCGTAGACCCCGGGGGGTCCTACAATGAGCAGTTCTTC; CDR3 protein: CASSVDPGGSYNEQFF
V gene: TRBV2; D gene: -; clone size: -; J gene: TRBJ1-5; CDR3 DNA: TGTGCCAGTGTGGGGGCCCGCAATCAGCCCCAGCATTTT; CDR3 protein: CASVGARNQPQHF
V gene: TRBV28; D gene: TRBD1; clone size: -; J gene: TRBJ1-2; CDR3 DNA: TGTGCCAGCGGAGACGGACAGGGGGCGTCTGGCTACACCTTC; CDR3 protein: CASGDGQGASGYTF
V gene: TRBV2; D gene: TRBD1; clone size: few; J gene: TRBJ1-4; CDR3 DNA: TGTGCCAGCAGGGGGGACAGAGGCGAAAAACTGTTTTTT; CDR3 protein: CASRGDRGEKLFF
V gene: TRBV7-2; D gene: TRBD2; clone size: few; J gene: TRBJ2-3; CDR3 DNA: TGTGCCAGCAGCAACCGACTAGCGGGAGATACGCAGTATTTT; CDR3 protein: CASSNRLAGDTQYF
V gene: TRBV7-9; D gene: TRBD2; clone size: few; J gene: TRBJ2-7; CDR3 DNA: TGTGCCAGCAGCTTAGGCGGGTGGCTAGCGGGGCACTACGAGCAGTACTTC; CDR3 protein: CASSLGGWLAGHYEQYF
V gene: TRBV30; D gene: TRBD2; clone size: -; J gene: TRBJ2-3; CDR3 DNA: TGTGCCTGGAGTGTACAACTAGCGAACACAGATACGCAGTATTTT; CDR3 protein: CAWSVQLANTDTQYF
V gene: TRBV5-1; D gene: -; clone size: few; J gene: TRBJ2-6; CDR3 DNA: TGCGCCAGCAGCTTGGCTGTCCTCGGGGCCAACGTCCTGACTTTC; CDR3 protein: CASSLAVLGANVLTF
V gene: TRBV30; D gene: TRBD2; clone size: -; J gene: TRBJ2-7; CDR3 DNA: TGTGCCTGGAAGCCGGGACTAGCTTCCGAGCAGTACTTC; CDR3 protein: CAWKPGLASEQYF
V gene: TRBV5-6; D gene: -; clone size: few; J gene: TRBJ1-5; CDR3 DNA: TGTGCCAGCAGCTTGAGGCAGACAGGAAGCAATCAGCCCCAGCATTTT; CDR3 protein: CASSLRQTGSNQPQHF
V gene: TRBV7-8; D gene: TRBD1; clone size: -; J gene: TRBJ2-4; CDR3 DNA: TGTGCCAGCAGCTTAGGGGACAGGGGCAACATTCAGTACTTC; CDR3 protein: CASSLGDRGNIQYF
V gene: TRBV7-2; D gene: -; clone size: -; J gene: TRBJ2-1; CDR3 DNA: TGTGCCAGCACCTTAATAGCGGACCACTATAATGAGCAGTTCTTC; CDR3 protein: CASTLIADHYNEQFF
V gene: TRBV28; D gene: TRBD1; clone size: few; J gene: TRBJ2-1; CDR3 DNA: TGTGCCAGCAGTGCCTCGGGACAGTCGGAGTTCTTC; CDR3 protein: CASSASGQSEFF
V gene: TRBV15; D gene: TRBD1; clone size: -; J gene: TRBJ1-2; CDR3 DNA: TGTGCCACCAGCAGAGGGGACAGGAGGTCCTATGGCTACACCTTC; CDR3 protein: CATSRGDRRSYGYTF
V gene: TRBV2; D gene: TRBD1; clone size: -; J gene: TRBJ2-2; CDR3 DNA: TGTGCCAGCTCTCCGGGACAGTTCACCGGGGAGCTGTTTTTT; CDR3 protein: CASSPGQFTGELFF
V gene: TRBV5-4; D gene: TRBD2; clone size: -; J gene: TRBJ2-1; CDR3 DNA: TGTGCCAGCAGCACGTGGGGAGGGGCGTCCTACAATGAGCAGTTCTTC; CDR3 protein: CASSTWGGASYNEQFF
V gene: TRBV29-1; D gene: TRBD1; clone size: -; J gene: TRBJ2-2; CDR3 DNA: TGCAGCGTTGAAAGGGACAGAGGGACCGGGGAGCTGTTTTTT; CDR3 protein: CSVERDRGTGELFF
V gene: TRBV7-3; D gene: -; clone size: -; J gene: TRBJ1-1; CDR3 DNA: TGTGCCAGCAGCCTAGCGCCCCCGGGAACTGAAGCTTTCTTT; CDR3 protein: CASSLAPPGTEAFF
V gene: TRBV6-6; D gene: TRBD1; clone size: -; J gene: TRBJ1-2; CDR3 DNA: TGTGCCAGCAGTCTTACAATTCCGGGACAGGGGCATGGCTACACCTTC; CDR3 protein: CASSLTIPGQGHGYTF
V gene: TRBV7-2; D gene: TRBD1; clone size: -; J gene: TRBJ1-2; CDR3 DNA: TGTGCCAGCAGCTCAGACAGGGACGGCTATGGCTACACCTTC; CDR3 protein: CASSSDRDGYGYTF
V gene: TRBV18; D gene: -; clone size: -; J gene: TRBJ1-6; CDR3 DNA: TGTGCCAGCTCACCACCAGGGAGCTCACCCCTCCACTTT; CDR3 protein: CASSPPGSSPLHF
V gene: TRBV28; D gene: TRBD1; clone size: -; J gene: TRBJ2-7; CDR3 DNA: TGTGCCAGCACCCGGGACAGTCTCTCCTACGAGCAGTACTTC; CDR3 protein: CASTRDSLSYEQYF
V gene: TRBV7-2; D gene: TRBD2; clone size: -; J gene: TRBJ2-1; CDR3 DNA: TGTGCCAGCAGCCCAGGTGGGACTAGCGGGAGAGGGAATGAGCAGTTCTTC; CDR3 protein: CASSPGGTSGRGNEQFF
V gene: TRBV29-1; D gene: -; clone size: -; J gene: TRBJ1-1; CDR3 DNA: TGCATTGTGGGGGGGGCAATGAACGCTGAAGCTTTCTTT; CDR3 protein: CIVGGAMNAEAFF
V gene: TRBV7-3; D gene: TRBD2; clone size: -; J gene: TRBJ2-1; CDR3 DNA: TGTGCCAGCAGACTAACGGGGGGAAATGAGCAGTTCTTC; CDR3 protein: CASRLTGGNEQFF
V gene: TRBV29-1; D gene: -; clone size: -; J gene: TRBJ2-1; CDR3 DNA: TGCAGCGTTGGAGGTTACAATGAGCAGTTCTTC; CDR3 protein: CSVGGYNEQFF
V gene: TRBV7-9; D gene: TRBD1; clone size: -; J gene: TRBJ1-2; CDR3 DNA: TGTGCCAGCAGCTTATTTGAGGGGGCGCATGGCTACACCTTC; CDR3 protein: CASSLFEGAHGYTF
V gene: TRBV18; D gene: -; clone size: -; J gene: TRBJ2-5; CDR3 DNA: TGTGCCAGCTCTCTTAACGGAGGGACCCAAGAGACCCAGTACTTC; CDR3 protein: CASSLNGGTQETQYF
V gene: TRBV9; D gene: TRBD1; clone size: -; J gene: TRBJ1-1; CDR3 DNA: TGTGCCAGCAGCGTAGTTAATACAGGGGGCACTGAAGCTTTCTTT; CDR3 protein: CASSVVNTGGTEAFF
V gene: TRBV21-1; D gene: -; clone size: few; J gene: TRBJ2-1; CDR3 DNA: TGTGCCAGCAGCGTACAGGGGAGCTCCTACAATGAGCAGTTCTTC; CDR3 protein: CASSVQGSSYNEQFF
V gene: TRBV4-3; D gene: TRBD2; clone size: few; J gene: TRBJ2-7; CDR3 DNA: TGCGCCAGCAGCCAAGATCGGGGCGGGGGGTATTACGAGCAGTACTTC; CDR3 protein: CASSQDRGGGYYEQYF
V gene: TRBV9; D gene: TRBD2; clone size: few; J gene: TRBJ2-1; CDR3 DNA: TGTGCCAGCAGCCCCCGATGGACTAGCGGGAGAGGATGGGATGAGCAGTTCTTC; CDR3 protein: CASSPRWTSGRGWDEQFF
V gene: TRBV29-1; D gene: -; clone size: few; J gene: TRBJ2-3; CDR3 DNA: TGCAGCGATAACAGGGCTTCCACAGATACGCAGTATTTT; CDR3 protein: CSDNRASTDTQYF
V gene: TRBV25-1; D gene: -; clone size: -; J gene: TRBJ1-2; CDR3 DNA: TGTGCCAGCAGTGAAGGACAGAACTATGGCTACACCTTC; CDR3 protein: CASSEGQNYGYTF
V gene: TRBV4-1; D gene: TRBD1; clone size: few; J gene: TRBJ1-2; CDR3 DNA: TGCGCCAGCAGCCAAGGGGAAGCAGGACAGGGGAGGGTATTCTACACCTTC; CDR3 protein: CASSQGEAGQGRVFYTF
V gene: TRBV4-2; D gene: -; clone size: once; J gene: TRBJ2-3; CDR3 DNA: TGTGCCAGCAGCCGGCTATTAGGGGGGAGGGCAGATACGCAGTATTTT; CDR3 protein: CASSRLLGGRADTQYF
V gene: TRBV7-9; D gene: -; clone size: few; J gene: TRBJ1-5; CDR3 DNA: TGTGCCAGCACCGTCACGGGGGGTCAGCCCCAGCATTTT; CDR3 protein: CASTVTGGQPQHF
V gene: TRBV4-2; D gene: -; clone size: few; J gene: TRBJ1-5; CDR3 DNA: TGTGCCAGCAGCGGGGAGGGGAGTCAGCCCCAGCATTTT; CDR3 protein: CASSGEGSQPQHF